This T cell receptor beta chain is drawn from a study of OX40 agonist ivuxolimab in advanced cancers. The wider study: Prior anti-PD-1, anti-PD-L1 or anti-CTLA-4 therapy did not bar entry, and more than 35% had some.

The V gene's germline CDR1 is SGHAT and CDR2 FQNNGV. This CDR3 region has 13 residues. V lost 7 bases to trimming and J lost 5 bases, with 14 bases between them. Study outcomes and limitations: CD4+ T cells averaged fewer expanded clones than CD8+ T cells.

Repertoires were generated with immunoSEQ multiplex PCR, while TCRdb's copy carries only in-frame clones and drops some. This table has some 70,000 clones, 88% appearing once. A single count supports this clone. Its antigen remains unknown. The source material was CD4+ or CD8+ T cells sorted from blood, sampled in a trial of the OX40 agonist ivuxolimab. The genes are TRBV11-2 and TRBJ2-5; tentatively, D is TRBD2 (5 bases). The sequence was obtained from an adult with an advanced solid tumor such as melanoma, head and neck, liver or kidney cancer. The CDR3 DNA is TGTGCCAGCACCCCGGGGAAAGGCGAGACCCAGTACTTC. Its translation is CASTPGKGETQYF.